This T cell receptor (beta chain) comes out of a study of CD8 T cells in ankylosing spondylitis. General study findings and limits: Earlier literature documents some of the motif variants in reactive arthritis synovial fluid and blood. Ankylosing spondylitis blood seemed to carry a telltale TCR beta motif made of several highly homologous variants.

In making TCR beta libraries, quantitative 5'-RACE with molecular barcodes was used. TCRdb processed the 5' RACE reads anew with MiXCR; each CDR3 protein has one entry. The data contain 650,000 to 800,000 distinct CDR3 sequences, around 17% of them singletons. The CDR3 has 16 amino acids. Looked up from germline, CDR1 is KGHDR and CDR2 is SFDVKD. Trimming removed 2 bases at V and 0 bases at J, with 10 bases between. This clonotype has more than one count but fewer than ten. Its antigen is unknown. This rearrangement joins TRBV24-1 to TRBJ2-1; D possibly corresponds to TRBD2 (6 bases). The sequencing input was blood, either unsorted or a sorted T cell fraction (not recorded which). The sequence came from a male donor with ankylosing spondylitis. CDR3: CATSDSLANSYNEQFF. The CDR3 bases are TGTGCCACCAGTGATTCTCTAGCGAACTCCTACAATGAGCAGTTCTTC.